This is a list of T cell receptor beta chains from one sample in a study of glioma-infiltrating T cells. TCRdb re-analysed the multiplex PCR reads in MiXCR, keeping a single row per CDR3 protein. Of approximately 400,000 distinct CDR3 sequences listed, 35% to 45% are singletons. Input material: glioma tissue, nonneoplastic brain tissue, or PBMCs (not recorded which). The receptors originated from a human donor with low-grade glioma or glioblastoma, undergoing nonglioma brain surgery, or in good health (not recorded which). Both conserved end residues are part of each CDR3. A D gene is named only where the DNA matches it firmly. Where a row states a size, it is once, few, many or the class of an expanded clone; other rows omit it.

V	D	size	J	DNA	CDR3
TRBV2	TRBD2	NA	TRBJ2-7	TGTGCCGGCAGTGATGGGACCCACCTAGCGGGAGACGAGCAGTACTTC	CAGSDGTHLAGDEQYF
TRBV7-3	TRBD2	few	TRBJ2-2	TGTGCCAGCAGCAAGCGGGAGGCCGGGGAGCTGTTTTTT	CASSKREAGELFF
TRBV20-1	TRBD1	few	TRBJ2-7	TGCAGTGCAAAACCCGGGACAGGGTACGAGCAGTACTTC	CSAKPGTGYEQYF
TRBV20-1	TRBD2	NA	TRBJ2-1	TGCAGTGCTAGAGAAAGCGGGAGGGGATCCGGTGAGCAGTTCTTC	CSARESGRGSGEQFF
TRBV10-3	NA	NA	TRBJ2-1	TGTGCCATCAGTGCGGCAGCAGGTGAGCAGTTCTTC	CAISAAAGEQFF
TRBV5-4	TRBD2	NA	TRBJ2-7	TGTGCCAGCAGGCCTAGCGGCGGGTACGAGCAGTACTTC	CASRPSGGYEQYF
TRBV4-1	NA	NA	TRBJ2-1	TGCGCCAGCAGCCAAGATAACGGAGGCTACAATGAGCAGTTCTTC	CASSQDNGGYNEQFF
TRBV20-1	NA	many	TRBJ1-5	TGCAGTGCTAGAGATTGGGGTAGCAATCAGCCCCAGCATTTT	CSARDWGSNQPQHF
TRBV6-2/TRBV6-3	TRBD1	many	TRBJ1-1	TGTGCCACCGGGACAGGGGTGAACACTGAAGCTTTCTTT	CATGTGVNTEAFF
TRBV4-1	NA	NA	TRBJ2-3	TGCGCCAGCAGCCAAGAAGGCGTGGGGACAGATACGCAGTATTTT	CASSQEGVGTDTQYF
TRBV6-1	TRBD1	NA	TRBJ1-2	TGTGCCAGCAGGGCCGGGACAGAAGGCAACTATGGCTACACCTTC	CASRAGTEGNYGYTF
TRBV14	TRBD1	NA	TRBJ2-1	TGTGCCAGCAGCCCAGGGGGCCGGAACAATGAGCAGTTCTTC	CASSPGGRNNEQFF
TRBV4-2	NA	NA	TRBJ2-1	TGTGCCATCAGCCGAGAGGGCTCCTACAATGAGCAGTTCTTC	CAISREGSYNEQFF
TRBV20-1	TRBD2	many	TRBJ2-3	TGCAGTGCTTTAGCGGGAGGGAACACAGATACGCAGTATTTT	CSALAGGNTDTQYF
TRBV7-2	NA	NA	TRBJ2-1	TGTGCCAGCAGCCCCGAGACTAGTCTTTACAATGAGCAGTTCTTC	CASSPETSLYNEQFF
TRBV13	NA	NA	TRBJ2-1	TGTGCCAGCAGTTCAAAATGGGGTGAGCAGTTCTTC	CASSSKWGEQFF
TRBV29-1	NA	few	TRBJ2-3	TGCAGCGTTGGTACCACACAGATTACGCAGTATTTT	CSVGTTQITQYF
TRBV3-1	NA	NA	TRBJ2-7	TGTGCCAGCAGCCAAGAGGGGCCAACTCAATACGAGCAGTACTTC	CASSQEGPTQYEQYF
TRBV28	TRBD2	many	TRBJ2-7	TGTGCCAGCAGTTTATCTCCCCTAGCGGGAGACGAGCAGTACTTC	CASSLSPLAGDEQYF
TRBV7-6	TRBD1	NA	TRBJ2-1	TGTGCCAGCAGCCCTTTATCCGGGACAGAGTACAATGAGCAGTTCTTC	CASSPLSGTEYNEQFF
TRBV19	NA	NA	TRBJ2-2	TGTGCCAGTAGTCTCACACCGAACACCGGGGAGCTGTTTTTT	CASSLTPNTGELFF
TRBV27	TRBD2	NA	TRBJ2-3	TGTGCCAGCAGACTCGGAAGGGGAGGGGATACGCAGTATTTT	CASRLGRGGDTQYF
TRBV19	NA	NA	TRBJ1-5	TGTGCCAGTAGTGAGAGCAATCAGCCCCAGCATTTT	CASSESNQPQHF
TRBV20-1	TRBD1	NA	TRBJ1-4	TGCAGTGCCCCTCCCGCGACAGGGAGTGAAAAACTGTTTTTT	CSAPPATGSEKLFF
TRBV28	NA	few	TRBJ1-2	TGTGCCAGCAGTGCAAAAGGTGGCTACACCTTC	CASSAKGGYTF
TRBV20-1	NA	NA	TRBJ2-7	TGCAGTGCTAGAACCCCCTTTCTGGGCTCCTACAATGAGCAGTACTTC	CSARTPFLGSYNEQYF
TRBV28	NA	few	TRBJ2-4	TGTGCCAGCAGTTCTACTCCCGGGACCCGGGGGAACATTCAGTACTTC	CASSSTPGTRGNIQYF
TRBV15	NA	NA	TRBJ2-7	TGCGCCACCAGCAGGTCCCGGGACACGGCCTACGAGCAGTACTTC	CATSRSRDTAYEQYF
TRBV5-1	NA	NA	TRBJ2-7	TGCGCCAGCAGCCTAGACGGTGACTACGAGCAGTACTTC	CASSLDGDYEQYF
TRBV27	NA	few	TRBJ2-6	TGTGCCAGCAAGTGGACGGCTGGGGCCAACGTCCTGACTTTC	CASKWTAGANVLTF
TRBV7-3	NA	few	TRBJ2-3	TGTGCCAGCAGCTTAACGACTACCTCAGATACGCAGTATTTT	CASSLTTTSDTQYF
TRBV24-1	NA	few	TRBJ2-5	TGTGCCACCAGTGTCGTAAACCAAGATACCAGGACCTACCAAGAGACCCAGTACTTC	CATSVVNQDTRTYQETQYF
TRBV7-2	NA	many	TRBJ1-1	TGTGCCAGCAGCCGGGACCAAATTATGAACACTGAAGCTTTCTTT	CASSRDQIMNTEAFF
TRBV28	TRBD2	few	TRBJ2-1	TGTGCCAGCAGTCCCAGGGAAGGACTAGCGGGAGTTCGGGGTGAGCAGTTCTTC	CASSPREGLAGVRGEQFF
TRBV7-8	NA	few	TRBJ2-3	TGTGCCAGCCGCGCCTTTGGGGTCGTCACAGATACGCAGTATTTT	CASRAFGVVTDTQYF
TRBV27	NA	many	TRBJ2-2	TGTGCCAGCAGTTTATGGGGCACCGGGGAGCTGTTTTTT	CASSLWGTGELFF
TRBV28	NA	few	TRBJ2-2	TGTGCCAGCAGTTTACTCCAGGGGGGAACCGGGGAGCTGTTTTTT	CASSLLQGGTGELFF
TRBV6-1	NA	many	TRBJ2-2	TGTGCCAGCAGTGAGCTGGTCGGGGCCGGGGAGCTGTTTTTT	CASSELVGAGELFF
TRBV10-3	TRBD1	NA	TRBJ2-3	TGTGCCATCAGCGGACAGGGAGGAGTGGTGAGCACAGATACGCAGTATTTT	CAISGQGGVVSTDTQYF
TRBV5-1	NA	few	TRBJ2-3	TGCGCCAGCAGCTTGGCTCAGGAGACAGATACGCAGTATTTT	CASSLAQETDTQYF
TRBV7-6	TRBD2	few	TRBJ2-1	TGTGCCAGCAGCCAAGGGACTAGCCGTCACTACAATGAGCAGTTCTTC	CASSQGTSRHYNEQFF
TRBV20-1	TRBD1	few	TRBJ2-5	TGCAGTGCTAGACCCGGGACAGTCCAAGAGACCCAGTACTTC	CSARPGTVQETQYF
TRBV6-6	NA	many	TRBJ1-3	TGTGCCAGCAGTTACTCCTCCGGAAACACCATATATTTT	CASSYSSGNTIYF
TRBV28	TRBD1	NA	TRBJ1-3	TGTGCCAGCATCTCGAGACAGGGTCCTGGAGACACCATATATTTT	CASISRQGPGDTIYF
TRBV19	TRBD2	NA	TRBJ2-2	TGTGCCAGTAGTATAGCAGCGGGAAGGTCCGGGGAGCTGTTTTTT	CASSIAAGRSGELFF
TRBV5-6	NA	few	TRBJ1-5	TGTGCCAGCAGCCTAACAGAGTATAGCAATCAGCCCCAGCATTTT	CASSLTEYSNQPQHF
TRBV29-1	NA	NA	TRBJ2-7	TGCAGCGTTGTAAGAACAGGGATCACCTACGAGCTGTACTTC	CSVVRTGITYELYF
TRBV3-1	TRBD2	NA	TRBJ2-2	TGTGCCAGCAGCCTTGAGGCTACTAGCGGGAGGGCCGGCGGGGAGCTGTTTTTT	CASSLEATSGRAGGELFF
TRBV28	NA	few	TRBJ2-5	TGTGCCAGCAGTGACTCGGCGGCCCAAGAGACCCAGTACTTC	CASSDSAAQETQYF
TRBV7-9	TRBD1	NA	TRBJ2-1	TGTGCCAGCAGCCCCCCTAACCGGGACAGGCTGAATGAGCAGTTCTTC	CASSPPNRDRLNEQFF
TRBV27	NA	many	TRBJ1-1	TGTGCCAGCAGTTTAGTCAGGAACACTGAAGCTTTCTTT	CASSLVRNTEAFF